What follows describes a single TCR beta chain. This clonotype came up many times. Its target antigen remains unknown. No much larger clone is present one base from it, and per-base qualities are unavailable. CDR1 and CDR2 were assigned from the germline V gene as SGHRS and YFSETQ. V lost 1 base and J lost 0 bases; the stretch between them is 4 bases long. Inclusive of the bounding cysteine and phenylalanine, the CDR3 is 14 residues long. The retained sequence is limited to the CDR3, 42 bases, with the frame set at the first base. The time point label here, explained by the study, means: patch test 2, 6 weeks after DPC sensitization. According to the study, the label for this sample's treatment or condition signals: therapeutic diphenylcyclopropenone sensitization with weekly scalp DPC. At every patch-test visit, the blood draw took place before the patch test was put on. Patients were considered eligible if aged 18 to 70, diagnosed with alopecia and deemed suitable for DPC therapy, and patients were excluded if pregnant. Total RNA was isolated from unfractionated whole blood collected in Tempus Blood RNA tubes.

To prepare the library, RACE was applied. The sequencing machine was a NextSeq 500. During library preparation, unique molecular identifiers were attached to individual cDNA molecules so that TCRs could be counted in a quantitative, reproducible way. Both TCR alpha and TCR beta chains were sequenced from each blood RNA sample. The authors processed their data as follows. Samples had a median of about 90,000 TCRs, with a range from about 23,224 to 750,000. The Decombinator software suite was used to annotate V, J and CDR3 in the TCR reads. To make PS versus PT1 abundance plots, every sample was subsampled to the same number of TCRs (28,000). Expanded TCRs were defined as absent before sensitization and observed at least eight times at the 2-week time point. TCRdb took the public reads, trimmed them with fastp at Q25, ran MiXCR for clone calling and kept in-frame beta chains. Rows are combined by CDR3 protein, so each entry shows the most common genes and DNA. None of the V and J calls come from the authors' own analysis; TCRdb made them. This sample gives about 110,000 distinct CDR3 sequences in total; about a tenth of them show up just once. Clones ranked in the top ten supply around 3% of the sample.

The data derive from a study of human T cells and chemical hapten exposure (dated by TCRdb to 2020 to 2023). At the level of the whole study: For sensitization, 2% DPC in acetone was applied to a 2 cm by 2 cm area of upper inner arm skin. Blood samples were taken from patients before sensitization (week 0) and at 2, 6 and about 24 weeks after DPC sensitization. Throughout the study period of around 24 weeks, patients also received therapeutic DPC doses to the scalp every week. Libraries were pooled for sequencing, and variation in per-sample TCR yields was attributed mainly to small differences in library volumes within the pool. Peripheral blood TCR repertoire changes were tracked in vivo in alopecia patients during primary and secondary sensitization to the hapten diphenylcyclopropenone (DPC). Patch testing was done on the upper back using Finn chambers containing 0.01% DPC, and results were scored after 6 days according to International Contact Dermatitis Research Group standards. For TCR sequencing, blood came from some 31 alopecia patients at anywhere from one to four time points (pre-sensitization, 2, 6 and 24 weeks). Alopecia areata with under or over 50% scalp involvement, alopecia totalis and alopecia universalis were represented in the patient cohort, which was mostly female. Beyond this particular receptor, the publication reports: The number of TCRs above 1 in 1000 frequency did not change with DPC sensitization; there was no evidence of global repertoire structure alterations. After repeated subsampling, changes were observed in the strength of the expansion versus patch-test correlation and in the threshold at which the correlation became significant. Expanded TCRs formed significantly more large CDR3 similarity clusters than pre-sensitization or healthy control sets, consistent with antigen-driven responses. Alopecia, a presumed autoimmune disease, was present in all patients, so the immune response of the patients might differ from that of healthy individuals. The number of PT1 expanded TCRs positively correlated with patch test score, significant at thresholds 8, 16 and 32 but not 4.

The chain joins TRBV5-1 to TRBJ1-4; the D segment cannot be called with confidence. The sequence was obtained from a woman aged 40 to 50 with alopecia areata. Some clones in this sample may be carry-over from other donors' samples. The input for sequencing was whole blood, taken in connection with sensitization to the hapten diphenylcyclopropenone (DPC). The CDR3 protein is CASSLTATNEKLFF. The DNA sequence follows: TGCGCCAGCAGCTTGACAGCAACTAATGAAAAACTGTTTTTT. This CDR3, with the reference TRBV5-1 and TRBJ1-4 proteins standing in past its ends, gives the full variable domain KAGVTQTPRYLIKTRGQQVTLSCSPISGHRSVSWYQQTPGQGLQFLFEYFSETQRNKGNFPGRFSGRQFSNSRSEMNVSTLELGDSALYLCASSLTATNEKLFFGSGTQLSVL.